A single sample gave rise to the 3 T cell receptor beta chains below, sequenced in a study of blood T cell repertoires in COVID-19. Only in-frame clones appear in the TCRdb table, and some are missing; sequencing was by immunoSEQ multiplex PCR. Of about 220,000 clones listed, 90% are singletons. Sequenced input: PBMCs or T cells enriched from blood (not recorded which). These TCRs come from a man aged 30 to 39 who had been exposed to COVID-19.

This clone showed up just once. The rearrangement links TRBV3-1 (or the pseudogene TRBV3-2) to TRBJ1-2; possibly TRBD1 for D (5 bases). Germline CDR1 and CDR2: LGHDT and YNNKEL (reference sequence). Deletions cut 4 bases from V and 4 bases from J, with 28 bases between. The CDR3 is 19 residues long. The CDR3, as DNA: TGTGCCAGCAGCCCGAGCAGCCCGTCGACAGCCTACACTCCCTATGGCTACACCTTC. Translation: CASSPSSPSTAYTPYGYTF.

The chain joins TRBV9 to TRBJ2-2; 11 bases agree with TRBD2. The germline V gene has CDR1 SGDLS and CDR2 YYNGEE. CDR3 length: 19 amino acids. J was trimmed by 4 bases and V by 5 bases; bases with no gene match: 16. The CDR3 DNA reads as TGTGCCAGCAGGCGTTCCAGTGCTAGCGGGGGGATCCTCACCGGGGAGCTGTTTTTT. This codes for CASRRSSASGGILTGELFF.

The chain links TRBV11-3 to TRBJ2-7, with D unresolved. Germline CDR1 SGHNT, CDR2 YENEEA. The CDR3 runs 14 residues. The ends were cut back, 4 bases at V and 4 bases at J, with 14 bases in the middle. Here the CDR3 DNA reads TGTGCCAGCAGCTCCAAGACAAACCCTTACGAGCAGTACTTC. It yields the protein CASSSKTNPYEQYF.